This entry lists 2 T cell receptor beta chains sequenced from one sample in a study of blood T cells in healthy people across ages. Primed by a sample-barcoded 5' primer and a J-beta primer mix, a second PCR proceeded for about 6 to 11 cycles. TCRdb re-analysed the 5' RACE reads in MiXCR, keeping a single row per CDR3 protein. The data contain around 1,000,000 distinct CDR3 sequences, 25% of them singletons. The same data also contributed to another study, on T cells of mothers and their children.

The sample was blood. The receptors shown here come from a girl aged 2-9 years in good health.

This clonotype was seen a handful of times. The V gene is TRBV10-3, the J gene TRBJ2-5, with 15 bases lining up with TRBD2. In germline, CDR1 is ENHRY, CDR2 SYGVKD. With 5 bases clipped from V and 0 bases from J, the junction kept 4 bases outside the gene matches. The CDR3 spans 17 residues. CDR3 sequence (DNA): TGTGCCATCAGTACCGGGACTAGCGGGGGGAACCAAGAGACCCAGTACTTC. The encoded protein is CAISTGTSGGNQETQYF.

Turning to this clonotype: At one end the junction does not follow the germline gene, possibly because of a read error. V and J are TRBV29-1 and TRBJ2-5; D is possibly TRBD2 (6 bases). The J call is doubtful: the DNA matches TRBJ2-7 better. The CDR3 totals 16 residues. Germline CDR1 is SQVTM and CDR2 is ANQGSEA. CDR3 amino acids: CSVKDPRLEATYEQYF. The DNA for the CDR3 is TGCAGCGTTAAAGATCCAAGACTAGAAGCCACCTACGAGCAGTACTTC.